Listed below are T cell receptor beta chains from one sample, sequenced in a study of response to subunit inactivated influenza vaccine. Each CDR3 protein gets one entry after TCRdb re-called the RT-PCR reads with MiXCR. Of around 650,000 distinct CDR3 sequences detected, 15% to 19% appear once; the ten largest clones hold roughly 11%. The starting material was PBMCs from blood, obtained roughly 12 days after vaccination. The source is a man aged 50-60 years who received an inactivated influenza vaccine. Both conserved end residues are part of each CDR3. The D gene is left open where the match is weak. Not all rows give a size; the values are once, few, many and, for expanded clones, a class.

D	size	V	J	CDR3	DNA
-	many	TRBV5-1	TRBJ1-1	CASSLGDKNTEAFF	TGCGCCAGCAGCTTGGGGGACAAGAACACTGAAGCTTTCTTT
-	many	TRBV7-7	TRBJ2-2	CASSPDSEGSGELFF	TGTGCCAGCAGCCCAGACAGCGAGGGTTCGGGGGAGCTGTTTTTT
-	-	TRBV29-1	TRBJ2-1	CSVVSGRSYYNEQFF	TGCAGCGTTGTTTCGGGCAGGTCTTACTACAATGAGCAGTTCTTC
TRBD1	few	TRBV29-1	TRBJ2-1	CSVTGAGDEQFF	TGCAGCGTGACAGGGGCAGGGGATGAGCAGTTCTTC
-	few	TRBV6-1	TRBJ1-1	CASSTNRVGAEAFF	TGTGCCAGCAGTACGAACAGGGTCGGGGCTGAAGCTTTCTTT
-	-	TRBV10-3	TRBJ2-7	CAISESIGGSYEQYF	TGTGCCATCAGTGAGTCGATTGGAGGATCCTACGAGCAGTACTTC
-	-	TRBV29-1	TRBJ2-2	CSVVLDHINTGELFF	TGCAGCGTTGTATTGGACCATATTAACACCGGGGAGCTGTTTTTT
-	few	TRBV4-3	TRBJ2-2	CASSQEAGQSNTGELFF	TGCGCCAGCAGCCAAGAAGCTGGACAGAGTAACACCGGGGAGCTGTTTTTT
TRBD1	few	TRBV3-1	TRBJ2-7	CASSKRQGISYEQYF	TGTGCCAGCAGCAAACGACAGGGGATCTCCTACGAGCAGTACTTC
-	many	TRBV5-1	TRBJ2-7	CASSYSSAYYEQYF	TGCGCCAGCAGCTATAGCAGCGCCTACTACGAGCAGTACTTC
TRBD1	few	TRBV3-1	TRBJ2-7	CASTQEETGWWSYEQYF	TGTGCCAGCACCCAAGAGGAGACAGGGTGGTGGTCCTACGAGCAGTACTTC
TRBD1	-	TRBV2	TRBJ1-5	CASSGPGTVIGPQHF	TGTGCCAGCAGCGGCCCCGGGACAGTGATCGGGCCCCAGCATTTT
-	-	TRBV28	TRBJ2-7	CASSRSFYEQYF	TGTGCCAGCAGCCGATCTTTCTACGAGCAGTACTTC
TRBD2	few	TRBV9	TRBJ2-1	CASSVGGGAGNEQFF	TGTGCCAGCAGCGTAGGCGGGGGGGCGGGCAATGAGCAGTTCTTC
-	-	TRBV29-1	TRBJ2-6	CSVQQGAGANVLTF	TGCAGCGTTCAACAGGGCGCTGGGGCCAACGTCCTGACTTTC
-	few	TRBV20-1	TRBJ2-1	CSATTWRSSYNEQFF	TGCAGTGCGACGACCTGGCGGAGCTCCTACAATGAGCAGTTCTTC
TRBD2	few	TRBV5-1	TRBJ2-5	CASSLGGSVRETQYF	TGCGCCAGCAGCTTAGGCGGGAGTGTACGAGAGACCCAGTACTTC
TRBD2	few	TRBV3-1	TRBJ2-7	CASRYPLAGPYEQYF	TGTGCCAGCAGGTATCCTCTAGCGGGCCCCTACGAGCAGTACTTC
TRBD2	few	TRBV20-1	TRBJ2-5	CSARDRRLAVQETQYF	TGCAGTGCTAGAGATCGTAGGCTAGCGGTACAAGAGACCCAGTACTTC
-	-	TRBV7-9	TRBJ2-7	CASSLGFLGPASLEQYF	TGTGCCAGCAGCTTAGGATTTCTCGGGCCAGCGTCCCTCGAGCAGTACTTC
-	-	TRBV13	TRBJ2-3	CASRSGYTDTQYF	TGTGCCAGCAGGTCCGGGTACACAGATACGCAGTATTTT
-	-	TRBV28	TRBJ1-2	CASSTFVMTDYGYTF	TGTGCCAGCAGTACGTTCGTAATGACAGACTATGGCTACACCTTC
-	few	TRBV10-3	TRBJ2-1	CAISVGSEEQFF	TGTGCCATCAGTGTGGGTAGTGAGGAGCAGTTCTTC
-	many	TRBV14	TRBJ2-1	CASSQEFNEQFF	TGTGCCAGCAGCCAAGAGTTCAATGAGCAGTTCTTC
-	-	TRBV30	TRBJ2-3	CAWSAQGNPTDTQYF	TGTGCCTGGAGCGCACAGGGAAACCCCACAGATACGCAGTATTTT
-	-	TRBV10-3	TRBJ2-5	CAISGTVPEETQYF	TGTGCCATCAGTGGGACGGTCCCGGAAGAGACCCAGTACTTC
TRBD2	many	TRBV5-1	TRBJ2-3	CASRTSATDTQYF	TGCGCCAGTAGGACTAGCGCCACAGATACGCAGTATTTT
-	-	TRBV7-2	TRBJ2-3	CASSPTNEDTQYF	TGTGCCAGCAGCCCCACTAATGAGGATACGCAGTATTTT
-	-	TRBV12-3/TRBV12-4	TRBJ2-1	CASSLPLAPEQFF	TGTGCCAGCAGTTTACCCCTAGCGCCTGAGCAGTTCTTC
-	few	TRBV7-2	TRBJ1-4	CASSLVRESNEKLFF	TGTGCCAGCAGCCTCGTCAGGGAGTCGAATGAAAAACTGTTTTTT
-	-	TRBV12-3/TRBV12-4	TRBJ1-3	CASSQTLLGANTIYF	TGTGCCAGCAGCCAGACCCTTCTGGGAGCAAACACCATATATTTT
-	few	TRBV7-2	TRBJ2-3	CASRISGITDTQYF	TGTGCCAGCAGAATAAGCGGAATCACAGATACGCAGTATTTT
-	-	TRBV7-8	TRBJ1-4	CASSQRSLNQEKLFF	TGTGCCAGCAGCCAGCGGTCCCTGAACCAAGAAAAACTGTTTTTT
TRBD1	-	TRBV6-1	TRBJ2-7	CASSPGARDRYYEQYF	TGTGCCAGCAGCCCAGGGGCCCGGGACAGGTACTACGAGCAGTACTTC
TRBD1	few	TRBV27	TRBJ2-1	CASSSTPVAGGNEQFF	TGTGCCAGCAGTTCCACCCCGGTGGCAGGGGGCAATGAGCAGTTCTTC
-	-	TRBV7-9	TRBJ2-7	CASSLGTPTYEQYF	TGTGCCAGCAGCTTAGGGACACCTACCTACGAGCAGTACTTC
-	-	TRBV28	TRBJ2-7	CASGRWAYEQYF	TGTGCCAGCGGAAGATGGGCCTACGAGCAGTACTTC
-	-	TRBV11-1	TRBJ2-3	CASRYRRLEGTQYF	TGTGCCAGCAGGTACCGTCGACTAGAAGGTACGCAGTATTTT
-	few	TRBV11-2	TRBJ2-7	CASSFFGNEQYF	TGTGCCAGCAGCTTTTTTGGGAACGAGCAGTACTTC
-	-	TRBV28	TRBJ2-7	CASSSATDSYEQYF	TGTGCCAGCAGTTCAGCGACAGACTCCTACGAGCAGTACTTC
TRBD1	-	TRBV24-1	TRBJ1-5	CATRGQLNQPQHF	TGTGCCACCAGGGGACAGCTCAATCAGCCCCAGCATTTT
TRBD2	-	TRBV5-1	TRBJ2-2	CASSQDFAGGLNTGELFF	TGCGCCAGCAGCCAGGACTTTGCGGGGGGACTCAACACCGGGGAGCTGTTTTTT
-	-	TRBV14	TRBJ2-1	CASSQLGSSYNEQFF	TGTGCCAGCAGCCAACTTGGGAGTTCCTACAATGAGCAGTTCTTC
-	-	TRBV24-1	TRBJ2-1	CATSDLGLERQSSYNEQFF	TGTGCCACCAGTGATTTGGGGCTAGAGCGGCAGAGCTCCTACAATGAGCAGTTCTTC
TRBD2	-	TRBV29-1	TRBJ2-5	CSVAGGFQETQYF	TGCAGCGTTGCGGGAGGGTTCCAAGAGACCCAGTACTTC
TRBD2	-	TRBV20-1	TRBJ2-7	CSANSELAGYEQYF	TGCAGTGCTAATAGTGAATTAGCGGGGTACGAGCAGTACTTC
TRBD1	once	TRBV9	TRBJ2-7	CASSVGGQGAWEQYF	TGTGCCAGCAGCGTAGGGGGACAGGGGGCTTGGGAGCAGTACTTC
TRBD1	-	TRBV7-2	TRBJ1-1	CASSSHRLQGASTEAFF	TGTGCCAGCAGCTCGCACCGTTTACAGGGGGCAAGCACTGAAGCTTTCTTT
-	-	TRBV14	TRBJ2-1	CASSQDRGKQFF	TGTGCCAGCAGCCAAGATCGGGGGAAGCAGTTCTTC
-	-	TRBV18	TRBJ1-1	CASSPPAGVTEAFF	TGTGCCAGCTCACCCCCGGCAGGCGTCACTGAAGCTTTCTTT
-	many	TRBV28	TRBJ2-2	CASSLAENTGELFF	TGTGCCAGCTCCTTAGCGGAGAACACCGGGGAGCTGTTTTTT
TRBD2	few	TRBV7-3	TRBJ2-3	CASSRSGRWDTQYF	TGTGCCAGCAGCCGTAGCGGGAGGTGGGATACGCAGTATTTT
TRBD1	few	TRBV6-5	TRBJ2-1	CASSYHWSRQRRTGNEQFF	TGTGCCAGCAGTTACCACTGGAGCCGACAAAGACGGACAGGGAATGAGCAGTTCTTC
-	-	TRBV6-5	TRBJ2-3	CASSYSRPSTDTQYF	TGTGCCAGCAGTTACTCCAGACCTAGCACAGATACGCAGTATTTT
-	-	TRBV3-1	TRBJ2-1	CASSVDFGGLNEQFF	TGTGCCAGCAGCGTCGACTTCGGGGGGCTCAATGAGCAGTTCTTC
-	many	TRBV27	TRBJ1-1	CASSLGWGNTEAFF	TGTGCCAGCAGTTTAGGATGGGGGAACACTGAAGCTTTCTTT
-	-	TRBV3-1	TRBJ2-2	CASSNRERTGELFF	TGTGCCAGCAGCAACCGGGAGAGAACCGGGGAGCTGTTTTTT
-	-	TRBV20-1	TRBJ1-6	CSASSSWGDSPLHF	TGCAGTGCTAGCTCTTCTTGGGGTGATTCACCCCTCCACTTT
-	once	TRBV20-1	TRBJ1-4	CSANTISGAANEKLFF	TGCAGTGCTAACACCATTTCCGGGGCGGCTAATGAAAAACTGTTTTTT